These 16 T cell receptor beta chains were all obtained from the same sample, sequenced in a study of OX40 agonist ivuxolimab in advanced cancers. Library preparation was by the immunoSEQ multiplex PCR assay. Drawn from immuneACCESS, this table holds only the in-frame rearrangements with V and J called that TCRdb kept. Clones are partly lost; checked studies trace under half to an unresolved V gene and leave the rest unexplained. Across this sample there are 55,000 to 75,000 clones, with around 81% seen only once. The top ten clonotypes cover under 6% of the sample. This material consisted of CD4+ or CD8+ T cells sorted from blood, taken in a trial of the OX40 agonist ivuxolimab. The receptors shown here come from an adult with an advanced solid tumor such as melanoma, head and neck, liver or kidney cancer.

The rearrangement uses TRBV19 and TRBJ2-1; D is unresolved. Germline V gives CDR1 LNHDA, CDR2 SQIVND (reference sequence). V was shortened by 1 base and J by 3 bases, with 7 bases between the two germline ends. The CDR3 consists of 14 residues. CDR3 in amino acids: CASSIGDLYNEQFF. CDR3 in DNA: TGTGCCAGTAGTATAGGCGACCTCTACAATGAGCAGTTCTTC. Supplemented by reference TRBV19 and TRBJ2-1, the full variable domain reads DGGITQSPKYLFRKEGQNVTLSCEQNLNHDAMYWYRQDPGQGLRLIYYSQIVNDFQKGDIAEGYSVSREKKESFPLTVTSAQKNPTAFYLCASSIGDLYNEQFFGPGTRLTVL.

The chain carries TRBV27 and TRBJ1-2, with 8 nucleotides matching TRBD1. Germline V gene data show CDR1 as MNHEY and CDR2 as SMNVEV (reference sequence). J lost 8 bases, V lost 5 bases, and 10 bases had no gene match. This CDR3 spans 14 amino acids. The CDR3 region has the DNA TGTGCCAGCAGTAACTTCGGACAGGGTGCAGGCTACACCTTC. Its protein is CASSNFGQGAGYTF.

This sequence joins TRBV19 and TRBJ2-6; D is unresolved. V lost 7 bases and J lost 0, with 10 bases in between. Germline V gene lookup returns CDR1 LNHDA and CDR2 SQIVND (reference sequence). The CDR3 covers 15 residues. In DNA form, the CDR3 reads TGTGCCAGTAACCTCCGAGTCTCTGGGGCCAACGTCCTGACTTTC. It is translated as CASNLRVSGANVLTF.

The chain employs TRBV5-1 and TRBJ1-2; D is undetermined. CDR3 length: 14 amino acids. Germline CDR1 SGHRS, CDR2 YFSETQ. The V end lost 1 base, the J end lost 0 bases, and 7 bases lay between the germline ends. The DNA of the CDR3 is TGCGCCAGCAGCTTGAATGACCCTAACTATGGCTACACCTTC. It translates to CASSLNDPNYGYTF. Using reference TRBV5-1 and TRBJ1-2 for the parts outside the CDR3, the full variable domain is KAGVTQTPRYLIKTRGQQVTLSCSPISGHRSVSWYQQTPGQGLQFLFEYFSETQRNKGNFPGRFSGRQFSNSRSEMNVSTLELGDSALYLCASSLNDPNYGYTFGSGTRLTVV.

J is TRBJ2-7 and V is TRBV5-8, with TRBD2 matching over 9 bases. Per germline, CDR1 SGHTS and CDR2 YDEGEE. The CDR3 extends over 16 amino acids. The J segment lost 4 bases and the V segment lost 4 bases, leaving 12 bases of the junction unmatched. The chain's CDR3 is CASSLRRTSDVYEQYF. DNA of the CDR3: TGTGCCAGCAGCCTGCGACGGACTAGCGATGTGTACGAGCAGTACTTC.

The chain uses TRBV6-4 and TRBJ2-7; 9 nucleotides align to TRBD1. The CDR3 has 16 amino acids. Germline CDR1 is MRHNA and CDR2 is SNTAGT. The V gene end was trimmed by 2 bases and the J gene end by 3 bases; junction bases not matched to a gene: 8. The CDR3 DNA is TGTGCCAGCAGTGACCCAACGGGACAGGGACACTACGAGCAGTACGTC. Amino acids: CASSDPTGQGHYEQYV.

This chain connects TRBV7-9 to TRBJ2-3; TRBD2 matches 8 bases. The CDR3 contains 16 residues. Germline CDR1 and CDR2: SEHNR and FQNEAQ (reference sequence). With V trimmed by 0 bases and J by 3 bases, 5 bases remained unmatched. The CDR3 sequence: CASSLASGGITDTQYF. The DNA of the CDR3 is TGTGCCAGCAGCTTAGCGAGCGGGGGTATTACAGATACGCAGTATTTT.

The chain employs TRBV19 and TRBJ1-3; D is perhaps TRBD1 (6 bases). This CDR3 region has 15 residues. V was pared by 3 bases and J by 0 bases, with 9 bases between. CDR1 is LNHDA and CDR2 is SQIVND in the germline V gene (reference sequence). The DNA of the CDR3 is TGTGCCAGTAGTATCGGACAGTTCTCTGGAAACACCATATATTTT. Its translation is CASSIGQFSGNTIYF. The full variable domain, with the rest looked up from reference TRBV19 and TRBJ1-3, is DGGITQSPKYLFRKEGQNVTLSCEQNLNHDAMYWYRQDPGQGLRLIYYSQIVNDFQKGDIAEGYSVSREKKESFPLTVTSAQKNPTAFYLCASSIGQFSGNTIYFGEGSWLTVV.

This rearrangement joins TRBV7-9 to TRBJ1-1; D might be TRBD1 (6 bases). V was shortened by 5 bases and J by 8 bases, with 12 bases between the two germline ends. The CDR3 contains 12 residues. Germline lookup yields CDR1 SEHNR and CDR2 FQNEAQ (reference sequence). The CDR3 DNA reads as TGTGCCAGCAGCCTGGGGGCAGGAGAAGCTTTCTTT. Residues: CASSLGAGEAFF.

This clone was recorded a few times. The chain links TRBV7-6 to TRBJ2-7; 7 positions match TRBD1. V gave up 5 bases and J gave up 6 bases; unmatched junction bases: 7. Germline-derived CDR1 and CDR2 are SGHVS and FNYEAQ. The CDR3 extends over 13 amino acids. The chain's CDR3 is CASSANPGGEQYV. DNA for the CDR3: TGTGCCAGCAGCGCTAATCCAGGGGGCGAGCAGTACGTC.

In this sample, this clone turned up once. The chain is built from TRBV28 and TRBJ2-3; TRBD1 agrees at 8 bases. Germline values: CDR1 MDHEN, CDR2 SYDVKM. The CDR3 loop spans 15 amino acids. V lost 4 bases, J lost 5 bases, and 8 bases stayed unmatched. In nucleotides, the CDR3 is TGTGCCAGCAGTTCGCCCGGACAGGGTGGAGATACGCAGTATTTT. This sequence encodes CASSSPGQGGDTQYF.

CDR3 sequence (DNA): TGTGCCAGCAGTCTGGGGACCCCCCGAGACATTCAGTACTTC. Protein sequence: CASSLGTPRDIQYF. The gene calls are TRBV27 and TRBJ2-4; D possibly uses TRBD1 or TRBD2 (5 bases each). There are 14 residues in the CDR3. Germline V lookup: CDR1 MNHEY, CDR2 SMNVEV (reference sequence). Deletions cut 5 bases from V and 8 bases from J, with 16 bases between.

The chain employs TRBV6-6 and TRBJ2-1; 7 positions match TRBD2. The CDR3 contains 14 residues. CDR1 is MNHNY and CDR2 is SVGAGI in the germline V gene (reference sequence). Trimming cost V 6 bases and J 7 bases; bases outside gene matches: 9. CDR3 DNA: TGTGCCAGCAGACTATTAGCGGGCGGGAATGAGCAGTTCTTC. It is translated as CASRLLAGGNEQFF.

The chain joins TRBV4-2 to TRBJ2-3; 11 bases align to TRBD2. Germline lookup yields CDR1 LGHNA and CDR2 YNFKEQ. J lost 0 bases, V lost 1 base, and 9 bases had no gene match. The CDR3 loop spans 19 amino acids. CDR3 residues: CASSQGTRPSGGSTDTQYF. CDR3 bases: TGTGCCAGCAGCCAAGGGACACGCCCTAGCGGGGGGAGCACAGATACGCAGTATTTT.

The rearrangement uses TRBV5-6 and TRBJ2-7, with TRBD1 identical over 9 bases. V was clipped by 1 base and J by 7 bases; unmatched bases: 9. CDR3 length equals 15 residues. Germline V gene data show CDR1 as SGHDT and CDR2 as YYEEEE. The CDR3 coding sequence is TGTGCCAGCAGCTTGATGGGACAGGGAGGATGGGAGCAGTACGTC. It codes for CASSLMGQGGWEQYV.

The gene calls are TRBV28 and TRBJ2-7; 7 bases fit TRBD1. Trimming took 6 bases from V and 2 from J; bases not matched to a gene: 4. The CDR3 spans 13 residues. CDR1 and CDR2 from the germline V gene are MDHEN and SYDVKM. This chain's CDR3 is CASRGQPTYEQYF. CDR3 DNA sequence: TGTGCCAGCAGGGGACAGCCCACCTACGAGCAGTACTTC. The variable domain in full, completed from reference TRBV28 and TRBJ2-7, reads DVKVTQSSRYLVKRTGEKVFLECVQDMDHENMFWYRQDPGLGLRLIYFSYDVKMKEKGDIPEGYSVSREKKERFSLILESASTNQTSMYLCASRGQPTYEQYFGPGTRLTVT.